The subject of this entry is one TCR beta chain. The data stem from a study of blood T cell repertoires in COVID-19. Sequenced by immunoSEQ multiplex PCR; TCRdb stores in-frame clones only, minus some. The sample holds 150,000 to 200,000 clones, 65% to 85% seen once. The V segment lost 5 bases and the J segment 5 bases; nucleotides outside the gene matches: 8. Germline CDR1 and CDR2: MDHEN and SYDVKM. This CDR3 is built from 14 residues. This study enrolled people aged about 18 to 100 from around 26 US geographic areas. Assignments of participants to cohorts depended upon their own reported clinical history. Exposed enrollees had met someone with a PCR-confirmed or clinician-diagnosed COVID-19 case at some point within the 2 weeks before study entry.

The source of this sequence is a man aged 65 to 85 who had been exposed to COVID-19. Specimen: PBMCs or T cells enriched from blood (not recorded which). The chain couples TRBV28 to TRBJ2-7; 8 nucleotides line up with TRBD1. The CDR3 loop is CASSVSGGVDEQYF. The CDR3 nucleotides read TGTGCCAGCAGTGTCTCAGGGGGCGTTGACGAGCAGTACTTC.